This is a list of T cell receptor beta chains from one sample in a study of CD4 T cells in relation to SARS-CoV-2 and coronaviruses. Here immunoSEQ multiplex PCR was the method, and the copy in TCRdb shows in-frame clones only, minus some. In the table there are fewer than 25,000 clones, over 60% of which are singletons. Their antigens remain unidentified. Sequences were obtained from CD4+ T cells from PBMCs, cultured in vitro. All receptors come from a human donor in good health. Each CDR3 is given with its conserved first and last residue. The D gene is left open where the match is weak. Clone size is stated in some rows and not others, as once, few, many or a class when expanded.

j_call,d_call,clone_size,v_call,cdr3_nt,cdr3_aa
TRBJ2-3,TRBD1,NA,TRBV28,TGTGCCAGCAGATTCAGGACAGGGATGAACACAGATACGCAGTATTTT,CASRFRTGMNTDTQYF
TRBJ2-7,TRBD2,once,TRBV24-1,TGTGCCACCAGTGATTCTAGCGGGGGCGGAGGTGAGCAGTACTTC,CATSDSSGGGGEQYF
TRBJ2-7,NA,few,TRBV9,TGTGCCAGCAGCAACGGCCGGGAGCCCCCCTACGAGCAGTACTTC,CASSNGREPPYEQYF
TRBJ2-2,TRBD1,few,TRBV6-5,TGTGCCAGCAGTTTGGACAGGGTTGGGGAGCTGTTTTTT,CASSLDRVGELFF
TRBJ2-5,NA,NA,TRBV18,TGTGCCAGCTCACCCGGGACAACCCAAGAGACCCAGTACTTC,CASSPGTTQETQYF
TRBJ1-1,TRBD1,few,TRBV9,TGTGCCAGCACCAGACTAGGGACAGGGGTCACTGAAGCTTTCTTT,CASTRLGTGVTEAFF
TRBJ2-1,TRBD2,NA,TRBV6-4,TGTGCCAGCAGTGTAGGGGCTAGCGGAAACAATGAGCAGTTCTTC,CASSVGASGNNEQFF
TRBJ2-7,TRBD1,NA,TRBV6-2/TRBV6-3,TGTGCCAGCAGTTACTCGATTCCTGACGCCGGGACAGGGGAATACGAGCAGTACTTC,CASSYSIPDAGTGEYEQYF
TRBJ2-2,TRBD2,few,TRBV6-5,TGTGCCAGCAAGGGCCTAGCGGGAGTTTCGGGGGAGCTGTTTTTT,CASKGLAGVSGELFF
TRBJ1-1,NA,NA,TRBV7-9,TGTGCCAGCAGCCCAGTGGGGTATTACACTGAAGCTTTCTTT,CASSPVGYYTEAFF
TRBJ1-2,NA,NA,TRBV18,TGTGCCAGCTCCCTAAACCCTACCTTCCGCGGACACATAACCTACACCTTC,CASSLNPTFRGHITYTF
TRBJ1-2,NA,NA,TRBV2,TGTGCCAGTCTCCGGGACACATATAACTATGGCTACACCTTC,CASLRDTYNYGYTF
TRBJ2-1,TRBD2,NA,TRBV18,TGTGCCAGCTCACGAGAACTAGCGTTTACCTACAATGAGCAGTTCTTC,CASSRELAFTYNEQFF
TRBJ1-3,TRBD1,NA,TRBV9,TGTGCCAGCAGCGTAGAAACAGGGGTTTACTCTGGAAACACCATATATTTT,CASSVETGVYSGNTIYF
TRBJ2-7,NA,NA,TRBV3-1/TRBV3-2,TGTGCCAGCAGCCAGGGTATCAACGAGCAGTACTTC,CASSQGINEQYF
TRBJ2-7,TRBD2,NA,TRBV27,TGTGCCAGCAGTTTACGGACTCGGACTAGCGGGTATTCCTACGAGCAGTACTTC,CASSLRTRTSGYSYEQYF
TRBJ2-6,NA,NA,TRBV27,TGTGCCAGCAGTTTCCGGACCAAGAGCTCTGGGGCCAACGTCCTGACTTTC,CASSFRTKSSGANVLTF
TRBJ2-2,TRBD1,few,TRBV5-1,TGCGCCAGCAGCCACGACAGGGAGAACACCGGGGAGCTGTTTTTT,CASSHDRENTGELFF
TRBJ1-2,NA,NA,TRBV3-1/TRBV3-2,TGTGCCAGCAGCTCCCATGACACGGACTATGGCTACACCTTC,CASSSHDTDYGYTF
TRBJ2-7,NA,NA,TRBV11-2,TGTGCCAGCAGCTTACCCCCCGGCCGCGAGCAGTACTTC,CASSLPPGREQYF
TRBJ1-1,NA,NA,TRBV5-1,TGCGCCAGCAGGGAGGGGAACACTGAAGCTTTCTTT,CASREGNTEAFF
TRBJ1-2,TRBD1,once,TRBV20-1,TGCAGTGCTAGTAGGACAGGCGCTAACTATGGCTACACCTTC,CSASRTGANYGYTF
TRBJ1-4,TRBD1,NA,TRBV6-5,TGTGCCAGCAGTTACTTGACAGGGAATAATGAAAAACTGTTTTTT,CASSYLTGNNEKLFF
TRBJ2-5,NA,NA,TRBV29-1,TGCAGCGTCGCACGGGCTCTGACAGGAGCCGAGACCCAGTACTTC,CSVARALTGAETQYF
TRBJ2-7,TRBD2,NA,TRBV11-1,TGTGCCAGCAGCTTAGGACTAGCGGGCACCTACGAGCAGTACTTC,CASSLGLAGTYEQYF
TRBJ1-1,NA,few,TRBV7-9,TGTGCCAGCAGCTCACAGGGTATAGGCACTGAAGCTTTCTTT,CASSSQGIGTEAFF
TRBJ1-1,NA,few,TRBV13,TGTGCCAGCAGCCGAGGAAGGACTGAAGCTTTCTTT,CASSRGRTEAFF
TRBJ1-5,NA,few,TRBV28,TGTGCCAGCAGTAGAGATAGCAATCAGCCCCAGCATTTT,CASSRDSNQPQHF
TRBJ1-1,TRBD1,NA,TRBV18,TGTGCCAGCTCGCGAGACAGGGGGCTCCTTTTAGAGAACACTGAAGCTTTCTTT,CASSRDRGLLLENTEAFF
TRBJ2-7,NA,NA,TRBV3-1/TRBV3-2,TGTGCCAGCAGCCAAGACGGGAGATCCGAGCAGTACTTC,CASSQDGRSEQYF
TRBJ2-2,NA,NA,TRBV2,TGTGCCAGCACACAGGGCTATCACGGGGAGCTGTTTTTT,CASTQGYHGELFF
TRBJ2-5,TRBD2,NA,TRBV12-5,TGTGCTAGTGGTCCCTCTCCGGACGGGAGGGCCGCGTTTACGAAGACCCAGTACTTC,CASGPSPDGRAAFTKTQYF
TRBJ2-7,NA,NA,TRBV24-1,TGTGCCACCAGTGGGGGTTCTTACTACGAGCAGTACTTC,CATSGGSYYEQYF
TRBJ2-7,TRBD1,NA,TRBV18,TGTGCCAGCTCCCCCGGGACAGGGGGCGGCGAGCAGTACTTC,CASSPGTGGGEQYF
TRBJ1-2,NA,once,TRBV19,TGTGCCAGTAGTACCCCAACAGGGACCTACTCACCATATAACTATGGCTACACCTTC,CASSTPTGTYSPYNYGYTF
TRBJ1-4,NA,NA,TRBV7-9,TGTGCCAGCAGCGGATCAAATGAAAAACTGTTTTTT,CASSGSNEKLFF
TRBJ1-6,NA,once,TRBV7-9,TGTGCCAGCAGCTTACACCTCAGCAATTCACCCCTCCACTTT,CASSLHLSNSPLHF
TRBJ2-7,NA,NA,TRBV21-1,TGTGCCAGCAGCAAAAAGATGGGGAGCGAGCAGTACTTC,CASSKKMGSEQYF
TRBJ2-7,NA,few,TRBV30,TGTGCCTGGAGTGGGTACGAGCAGTACTTC,CAWSGYEQYF
TRBJ1-5,NA,few,TRBV19,TGTGCCAGTAGGGCCAAGGGTCAGCCCCAGCATTTT,CASRAKGQPQHF
TRBJ2-3,TRBD1,few,TRBV5-1,TGCGCCAGCAGCTTGGCCGGACAGGGCCACACAGATACGCAGTATTTT,CASSLAGQGHTDTQYF
TRBJ2-3,TRBD2,NA,TRBV27,TGTGCCAGCAGTCTCCAGGCTAGCGGGGTATTCACAGATACGCAGTATTTT,CASSLQASGVFTDTQYF
TRBJ2-7,TRBD2,NA,TRBV7-8,TGTGCCAGCAGCTTAGAACGGGGAGGGGCCTACGAGCAGTACTTC,CASSLERGGAYEQYF
TRBJ1-1,NA,NA,TRBV3-1/TRBV3-2,TGTGCCAGCAGCCAAGATCGCATAGGGTCTGAAGCTTTCTTT,CASSQDRIGSEAFF
TRBJ2-6,NA,NA,TRBV27,TGTGCCAGCAGCCTCCATAGCGCTGGGGCCAACGTCCTGACTTTC,CASSLHSAGANVLTF
TRBJ2-1,TRBD1,NA,TRBV5-1,TGCGCCAGCAGCTTGGGAGTGGGACAGGGGCAGGATGAGCAGTTCTTC,CASSLGVGQGQDEQFF
TRBJ2-3,NA,NA,TRBV3-1/TRBV3-2,TGTGCCAGCGGACGGACTCAGAGAAACACAGATACGCAGTATTTT,CASGRTQRNTDTQYF
TRBJ2-4,NA,NA,TRBV15,TGTGCCACCAGCAGAGATTTGGGAACCCAGGGAGCCAAAAACATTCAGTACTTC,CATSRDLGTQGAKNIQYF
TRBJ2-7,TRBD2,once,TRBV28,TGTGCCAGCAGTCAGATAGCGGGAGGGCAGGGCGAGCAGTACTTC,CASSQIAGGQGEQYF
TRBJ2-2,NA,NA,TRBV4-1,TGCGCCAGCAGCCATGAACTTCAGGGGTCCGGCACCGGGGAGCTGTTTTTT,CASSHELQGSGTGELFF
TRBJ2-1,NA,NA,TRBV7-9,TGTGCCAGCAGCTCCTCCCGGGGGCGGGAGCAGTTCTTC,CASSSSRGREQFF
TRBJ1-2,TRBD1,few,TRBV5-1,TGCGCCAGCAGCCGAACGGCAGGACAGGGCGCTGGTGGCTACACCTTC,CASSRTAGQGAGGYTF
TRBJ1-3,TRBD1,NA,TRBV18,TGTGCCAGCTCACCGAATATTTTCCAGGGACAGACCTCTGGAAACACCATATATTTT,CASSPNIFQGQTSGNTIYF